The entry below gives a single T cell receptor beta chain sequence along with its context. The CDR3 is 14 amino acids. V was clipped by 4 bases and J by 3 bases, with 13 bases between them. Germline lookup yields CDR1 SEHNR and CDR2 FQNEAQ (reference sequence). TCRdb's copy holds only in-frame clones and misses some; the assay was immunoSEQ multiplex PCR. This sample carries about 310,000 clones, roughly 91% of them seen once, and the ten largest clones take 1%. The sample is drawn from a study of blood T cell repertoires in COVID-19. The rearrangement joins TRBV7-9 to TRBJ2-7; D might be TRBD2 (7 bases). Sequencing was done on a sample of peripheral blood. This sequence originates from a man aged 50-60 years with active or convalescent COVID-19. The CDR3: CASSSRGGVYEQYF. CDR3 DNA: TGTGCCAGCAGCTCCCGAGGGGGGGTCTACGAGCAGTACTTC.